This T cell receptor beta chain was captured in a study of blood T cells in healthy people across ages. Using a J-beta primer mix together with a sample-barcoded 5' primer, a second PCR was run for roughly 7 to 11 cycles. CDR3-containing paired-end reads numbering at least 2.5 million came from each sample. TCRdb recomputed calls from the 5' RACE reads with MiXCR, one row per CDR3 protein. The data hold over 1,500,000 distinct CDR3 sequences, with roughly 43% observed a single time. The donors, healthy Caucasians from Russia, were aged 6 to 90. Total RNA was isolated from each sample in quantities of at least 6 micrograms. This sequence originates from a human donor in good health. The sequencing input was blood.

CDR3 in amino acids: CSAQILGTEAFF. In DNA form, the CDR3 reads TGCAGCGCCCAAATCCTGGGGACTGAAGCTTTCTTT. This chain links TRBV29-1 with TRBJ1-1; D is uncertain. The CDR3 totals 12 residues. Trimming shortened V by 7 bases and J by 5 bases, and 14 bases separated the two germline ends. Looked up from germline, CDR1 is SQVTM and CDR2 is ANQGSEA.